The present T cell receptor beta chain was sequenced within a study of T cells in Graves' hyperthyroidism and ophthalmopathy. Template material for amplifying TCR beta CDR3 regions consisted of RNA transcripts. The TCR CDR3 first-round RT-PCR relied on the HTBI primer set. TCRdb re-derived calls from the multiplex PCR reads in MiXCR, one entry per CDR3 protein. The sample lists nearly 600,000 distinct CDR3 sequences, approximately 13% occurring once. In germline, CDR1 is DFQATT, CDR2 SNEGSKA (reference sequence). CDR3 length equals 18 residues. The ends lost 5 bases at V and 6 bases at J; junction bases unmatched: 25. This clonotype was found many times.

The receptor's source is a woman aged 25 to 39 with Graves' hyperthyroidism that later progressed to Graves' ophthalmopathy. Sequenced: blood. This chain links TRBV20-1 with TRBJ2-7; 7 nucleotides match TRBD2. The CDR3 nucleotides are TGCAGTGCTCCGAAAAAATCTGCGGGCCCGGGGGGATTGACCGAGCAGTACTTC. Protein sequence: CSAPKKSAGPGGLTEQYF.